One sample yielded the 10 T cell receptor beta chains listed below, sequenced in a study of cytomegalovirus exposure and HLA in healthy donors. The PCR ran on 60 Vbeta and 13 Jbeta primers. The assay was immunoSEQ multiplex PCR, and TCRdb's table has in-frame clones only and misses some. The sample includes approximately 160,000 clones, approximately 72% of them seen just once. The sequenced sample consisted of PBMCs. These receptors were collected from a man between 18 and 29 years old in good health and CMV-seronegative.

The chain has TRBV5-1 and TRBJ2-2, with D hard to call. Trimming cost V 0 bases and J 6 bases, with 9 bases left between them. There are 14 residues in the CDR3. Germline lookup yields CDR1 SGHRS and CDR2 YFSETQ. CDR3 region: CASSLAQTAGELFF. CDR3 nucleotides: TGCGCCAGCAGCTTGGCACAGACGGCCGGGGAGCTGTTTTTT.

The chain uses TRBV6-1 and TRBJ2-1; 9 bases align to TRBD1. Per germline, CDR1 MNHNS and CDR2 SASEGT. V was pared by 7 bases and J by 4 bases, with 8 bases of the junction left unmatched. The CDR3 consists of 15 residues. The CDR3: CASKMDRGEYNEQFF. As DNA, the CDR3 is TGTGCCAGCAAAATGGACAGGGGCGAGTACAATGAGCAGTTCTTC.

This chain uses TRBV4-3 with TRBJ1-2; 8 bases match TRBD1. Germline trimming cut 1 base from V and 2 bases from J; bases unmatched to any gene: 9. CDR3 size: 17 residues. The germline V gene has CDR1 LGHNA and CDR2 YSLEER. CDR3 DNA sequence: TGCGCCAGCAGCCAAGCGGCCAGGACAGGGCCCAACTATGGCTACACCTTC. Protein: CASSQAARTGPNYGYTF.

CDR3 sequence reads: CSVANGEEDEQYF. The CDR3 nucleotides are TGCAGCGTTGCAAACGGGGAGGAGGACGAGCAGTACTTC. The chain couples TRBV29-1 to TRBJ2-7, with a weak D call TRBD2 (6 bases). Germline-derived CDR1 and CDR2 are SQVTM and ANQGSEA. This CDR3 comprises 13 residues. V lost 4 bases and J lost 5, with 15 bases in between.

J is TRBJ2-5 and V is TRBV6-5, with 7 positions matching TRBD2. CDR3 length equals 16 residues. V trimming: 0 bases; J trimming: 5 bases; junction bases outside the gene matches: 9. Germline CDR1 and CDR2: MNHEY and SVGAGI. The CDR3 protein is CASSYSGGRSRETQYF. The CDR3 coding sequence is TGTGCCAGCAGTTACTCAGGCGGGAGATCGAGGGAGACCCAGTACTTC.

The chain employs TRBV20-1 and TRBJ1-1; D is possibly TRBD1 (5 bases). CDR1 is DFQATT and CDR2 is SNEGSKA in the germline V gene (reference sequence). Trimming cost V 7 bases and J 7 bases, with 13 bases left between them. This CDR3 region has 11 residues. CDR3 coding DNA: TGCAGTGAAGGGGCGCTGGGTGAAGCTTTCTTT. Its translation is CSEGALGEAFF.

V usage is TRBV2 and J usage is TRBJ2-4; TRBD2 might be the D (5 bases). Germline CDR1 SNHLY, CDR2 FYNNEI. Trimming took 10 bases from V and 0 from J, leaving 7 bases between them. CDR3 length: 12 amino acids. The CDR3 coding sequence is TGTGCCAAGGAGGTAGCCAAAAACATTCAGTACTTC. Protein: CAKEVAKNIQYF.

This chain links TRBV10-3 with TRBJ2-7; 8 bases are a match to TRBD2. With 2 bases clipped from V and 4 bases from J, the junction kept 13 bases outside the gene matches. The CDR3 runs 17 residues. CDR1 and CDR2 (germline): ENHRY, SYGVKD. CDR3 nucleotides: TGTGCCATCAGTGAGGTAAAAACCTCGGGGGGGCTTTACGAGCAGTACTTC. Translating it yields CAISEVKTSGGLYEQYF.

The chain links TRBV28 to TRBJ2-1; 13 bases are shared with TRBD2. Germline V gene data show CDR1 as MDHEN and CDR2 as SYDVKM. V shed 0 bases, J shed 8 bases, and the junction held 4 bases outside the gene matches. This CDR3 spans 16 amino acids. This CDR3 is CASSLWGTSGNDEQFF. The CDR3 DNA is TGTGCCAGCAGTTTATGGGGGACTAGCGGGAACGATGAGCAGTTCTTC.

This chain uses TRBV29-1 with TRBJ1-3, with TRBD1 identical over 9 bases. Losses at the gene ends were 7 bases for V and 3 bases for J; bases not matched to a gene: 7. The germline V gene encodes CDR1 SQVTM and CDR2 ANQGSEA. This CDR3 has 14 residues. CDR3 region: CSASQGAGGNTIYF. Here the CDR3 DNA reads TGCAGCGCTTCACAGGGGGCGGGTGGAAACACCATATATTTT.